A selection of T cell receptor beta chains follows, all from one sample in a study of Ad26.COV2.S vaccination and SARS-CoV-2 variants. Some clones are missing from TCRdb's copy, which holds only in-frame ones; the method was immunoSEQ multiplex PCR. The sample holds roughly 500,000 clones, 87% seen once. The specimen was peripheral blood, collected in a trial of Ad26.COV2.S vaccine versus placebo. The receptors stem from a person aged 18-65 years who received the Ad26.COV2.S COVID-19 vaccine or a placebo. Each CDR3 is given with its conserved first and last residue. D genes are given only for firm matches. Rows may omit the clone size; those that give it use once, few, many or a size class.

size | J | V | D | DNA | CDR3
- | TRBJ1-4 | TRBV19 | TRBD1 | TGTGCCAGTAGCGGACAGGGGGCGCGTGAAAAACTGTTTTTT | CASSGQGAREKLFF
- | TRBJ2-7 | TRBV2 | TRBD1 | TGTGCCAGCAGCGGGGACAGGGGGCAAGGAGCGGGAGGTGGCTACGAGCAGTACTTC | CASSGDRGQGAGGGYEQYF
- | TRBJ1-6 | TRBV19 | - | TGTGCCAGTATTGAGGGGGGATATAATTCACCCCTCCACTTT | CASIEGGYNSPLHF
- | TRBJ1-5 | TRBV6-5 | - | TGTGCCAGCGGTCAACAGGGCGCTTCGGTTCAGCCCCAGCATTTT | CASGQQGASVQPQHF
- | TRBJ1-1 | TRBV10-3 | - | TGTGCCATCAGTGAGTCGCAGGGCACGAACACTGAAGCTTTCTTT | CAISESQGTNTEAFF
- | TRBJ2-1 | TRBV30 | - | TGTGCCTGGAGTATATCCGGTCCCCGGATCAGCTCCTACAATGAGCAGTTCTTC | CAWSISGPRISSYNEQFF
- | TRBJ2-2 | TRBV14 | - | TGTGCCAGCAGCCAATCCGCCTCGCGTACCGGGGAGCTGTTTTTT | CASSQSASRTGELFF
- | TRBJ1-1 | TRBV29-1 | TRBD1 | TGCAGCGCCCGCCACAGGGGAAGGACTGAAGCTTTCTTT | CSARHRGRTEAFF
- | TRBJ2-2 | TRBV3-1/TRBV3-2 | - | TGTGCCAGCAGCCAGGGGGGCACCGGGGAGCTGTTTTTT | CASSQGGTGELFF
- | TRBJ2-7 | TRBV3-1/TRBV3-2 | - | TGTGCCAGCAGCCAAGCCCACGAGCAGTACTTC | CASSQAHEQYF
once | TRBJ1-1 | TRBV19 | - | TGTGCCAGTAGTATGGGCAGGGGAAACCCAGGGAGCACTGAAGCTTTCTTT | CASSMGRGNPGSTEAFF
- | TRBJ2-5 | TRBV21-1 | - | TGTGCCAGCAGCAAAGTCACCTCCACGGCCTCCGGGGACCAAGAGACCCAGTACTTC | CASSKVTSTASGDQETQYF
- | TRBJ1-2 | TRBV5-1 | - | TGCGCCAGCAGCAAGGAAGGGATCTATGGCTACACCTTC | CASSKEGIYGYTF
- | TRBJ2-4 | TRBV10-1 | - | TGCGCCAGCAGTCAACGAGGGATAGCCAAAAACATTCAGTACTTC | CASSQRGIAKNIQYF
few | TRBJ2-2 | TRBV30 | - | TGTGCCTGGAGCCTCAACACCGGGGAGCTGTTTTTT | CAWSLNTGELFF
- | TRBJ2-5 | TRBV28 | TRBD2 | TGTGCCAGCAATCGCGGGAGACAAGAGACCCAGTACTTC | CASNRGRQETQYF
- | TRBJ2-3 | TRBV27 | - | TGTGCCAGCAGGGCCTCAACCACAGATACGCAGTATTTT | CASRASTTDTQYF
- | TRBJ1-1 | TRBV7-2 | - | TGTGCCAGCAGCTTAGCCTTGGGCCGCGCGGAAGCTTTCTTT | CASSLALGRAEAFF
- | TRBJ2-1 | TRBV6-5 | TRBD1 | TGTGCCAGCAGCTCAAACAGGGGCAATGAGCAGTTCTTC | CASSSNRGNEQFF
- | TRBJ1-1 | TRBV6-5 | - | TGTGCCAGCAATGTCGGGCTGACTGAAGCTTTCTTT | CASNVGLTEAFF
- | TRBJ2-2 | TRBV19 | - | TGTGCCAGTAGTATAGACCGACGAGGCACCGGGGAGCTGTTTTTT | CASSIDRRGTGELFF
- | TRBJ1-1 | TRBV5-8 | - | TGTGCCAGCAGCTTGGAACCAGGGAGAACCACTGAAGCTTTCTTT | CASSLEPGRTTEAFF
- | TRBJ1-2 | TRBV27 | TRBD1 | TGTGCCAGCATCGGCAGGGGGCCATATGGCTACACCTTC | CASIGRGPYGYTF
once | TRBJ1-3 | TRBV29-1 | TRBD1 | TGCAGCGTTGGAGGGACAGGGGATGGGACCTCTGGAAACACCATATATTTT | CSVGGTGDGTSGNTIYF
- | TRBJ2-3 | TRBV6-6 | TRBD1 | TGTGCCAGCAGTTCGCCGACAGGGGGCACAGATACGCAGTATTTT | CASSSPTGGTDTQYF
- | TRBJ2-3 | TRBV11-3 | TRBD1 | TGTGCCAGCAGCTTAGGCGCGGTGGCACAGGGGGTAGATACGCAGTATTTT | CASSLGAVAQGVDTQYF
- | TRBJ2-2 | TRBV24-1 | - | TGTGCCACCCGGGGAAGTACCACCGGGGAGCTGTTTTTT | CATRGSTTGELFF